This passage covers 4 T cell receptor delta chains from one sample sequenced in a study of γδ T cells in repeated Plasmodium falciparum infection. Flow sorting of PBMC yielded separate Vgamma9/Vdelta2+ and Vdelta2-negative gammadelta T cell populations for bulk repertoire analysis. TCRdb made new clone calls on the multiplex PCR reads using CATT. The sample holds some 51,000 delta-chain clones; 1.9% are singletons and the top ten take around 24%. What was sequenced was gamma-delta T cells from blood. These receptors originate from a pool of human donors (malaria-infected and uninfected, not separated).

This clone was picked up a small number of times. The protein given by TCRdb reflects a much larger clone and differs at residue 4 from this DNA's translation, likely from a read error; the protein shown is the DNA's translation. This chain uses TRDV3 with TRDJ1; 10 nucleotides agree with TRDD3. No J gene was available from TCRdb, and it was assigned here by a germline match of the DNA. The trim removed 0 bases at V and 3 bases at J, leaving 25 bases unmatched. This CDR3 has 21 residues. Germline V gives CDR1 TVYSNPD, CDR2 GDNSRS (reference sequence). CDR3 sequence: CAFSSRHFHYWGMNIPDKLIF. CDR3 nucleotide sequence: TGTGCCTTTAGTTCGCGCCACTTCCACTACTGGGGGATGAATATCCCCGATAAACTCATCTTT.

This clone was counted a few times. The protein in TCRdb stems from a much larger clone and differs at residue 16 from this DNA's translation, likely a read error; here the protein is translated from the DNA. Here the V gene is TRDV3, but the J gene went uncalled; the tabulated D call, TRDD2, remains unverified against the DNA. Germline CDR1 reads TVYSNPD; CDR2 reads GDNSRS (reference sequence). The CDR3 consists of 18 residues. The CDR3 spells CAFSEPTAYCSLTDKPIF. The CDR3 DNA is TGCGCCTTTAGTGAGCCTACGGCATACTGCTCCCTCACCGATAAACCCATCTTT.

The table lists this clone with many counts. This chain connects TRDV1 to TRDJ1, with TRDD3 matching 8 bases. CDR1 TSWWSYY and CDR2 QGS come from the germline V gene. This CDR3 has 14 residues. After removal of 4 bases from V and 7 bases from J, the junction contained 8 bases not matched to a gene. CDR3 amino acids: CALGARGGFGKLIF. The CDR3 DNA reads as TGTGCTCTTGGGGCCCGTGGGGGATTCGGTAAACTCATCTTT.

This clone came up many times. This DNA translates differently at residue 12 from the TCRdb protein, which is that of a much larger clone; a read error is likely, and the protein shown is the DNA's own translation. V and J are TRDV2 and TRDJ1, with 8 nucleotides matching TRDD3. TCRdb records no J gene; here it was assigned by comparing the DNA to germline. The CDR3 has 18 amino acids. The germline V gene encodes CDR1 GEAIGNYY and CDR2 EKD. The ends lost 1 base at V and 4 bases at J; junction bases unmatched: 16. The CDR3 protein is CACDTVSLGATEDDKLIF. As DNA, the CDR3 is TGTGCCTGTGACACGGTTTCACTGGGGGCTACGGAAGACGATAAACTCATCTTT.